This is a list of T cell receptor beta chains from one sample in a study of OX40 agonist ivuxolimab in advanced cancers. Generated by immunoSEQ multiplex PCR, the TCRdb table keeps only in-frame clones and is missing some. The table records fewer than 50,000 clones, about nine tenths of them present only once. Here the sequenced sample was CD4+ or CD8+ T cells sorted from blood, taken in a trial of the OX40 agonist ivuxolimab. These receptors originate from an adult with an advanced solid tumor such as melanoma, head and neck, liver or kidney cancer. CDR3s include the opening cysteine and the closing phenylalanine or tryptophan. A D gene is named only where the DNA matches it firmly. Some rows have no size entry. The others give once, few or many, or a class for an expanded clone.

clone size,J gene,V gene,CDR3 length,D gene,CDR3 DNA,CDR3 protein
NA,TRBJ2-2,TRBV19,12,NA,TGTGCCTCGGGACTTCTCACCGGGGAGCTGTTTTTT,CASGLLTGELFF
NA,TRBJ1-5,TRBV7-2,16,NA,TGTGCCAGCAGCTTGAGGGGTCGGGATAGCAATCAGCCCCAGCATTTT,CASSLRGRDSNQPQHF
NA,TRBJ2-7,TRBV9,14,NA,TGTGCCAGCAGCGTAGAAGGGGCTGGGAACGAGCAGTACTTC,CASSVEGAGNEQYF
NA,TRBJ2-1,TRBV28,15,TRBD2,TGTGCCAGCAGTCGACTAGCGGGCTCCTACAATGAGCAGTTCTTC,CASSRLAGSYNEQFF
NA,TRBJ1-1,TRBV5-4,13,NA,TGTGCCAGCAGCTTGTCTGGGAACCCTGAAGCTTTCTTT,CASSLSGNPEAFF
NA,TRBJ2-7,TRBV7-6,15,NA,TGTGCCAGCAGCTTAGGCGGACAGACCTCCTACGAGCAGTACTTC,CASSLGGQTSYEQYF
NA,TRBJ1-2,TRBV7-9,14,NA,TGTGCCAGCAGCCCCCCGGGGGCCTTGGGGGGCTACACCTTC,CASSPPGALGGYTF
NA,TRBJ2-7,TRBV6-1,12,NA,TGTGCCAGCAGTTTCGACGGCTACGAGCAGTACTTC,CASSFDGYEQYF
NA,TRBJ1-2,TRBV6-5,15,TRBD1,TGTGCCAGCAGTCTGACAGGGTCAGCTAACTATGGCTACACCTTC,CASSLTGSANYGYTF
NA,TRBJ1-2,TRBV6-5,9,NA,TGTGCCAGCAGAGAACCCCACACCTTC,CASREPHTF
NA,TRBJ1-4,TRBV19,15,NA,TGTGCCAGTAGTAGACCGGGAACAACTAATGAAAAACTGTTTTTT,CASSRPGTTNEKLFF
NA,TRBJ2-5,TRBV7-9,15,TRBD1,TGTGCCAGCAGCTTAGGGACAGGGCTTTTAGAGACCCAGTACTTC,CASSLGTGLLETQYF
few,TRBJ2-3,TRBV6-4,14,NA,TGTGCCAGCAGTGAAGGGCCTACACAAGATACGCAGTATTTT,CASSEGPTQDTQYF
NA,TRBJ2-7,TRBV7-2,15,NA,TGTGCCAGCAGCTTACTAGCAATAGACTCCTACGAGCAGTACTTC,CASSLLAIDSYEQYF
NA,TRBJ2-7,TRBV27,14,TRBD2,TGTGCCAGCAAATCGGGGGAGGGGCCCTACGAGCAGTACTTC,CASKSGEGPYEQYF
NA,TRBJ2-7,TRBV10-3,13,NA,TGTGCCATCAGTGGACAGTCGGCGGACGAGCAGTACTTC,CAISGQSADEQYF
once,TRBJ2-2,TRBV29-1,10,NA,TGCAGCGTTGACGCCGGGGAGCTGTTTTTT,CSVDAGELFF
NA,TRBJ2-3,TRBV27,13,NA,TGTGCCAGCAGTTTTCTGAGTACAGATACGCAGTATTTT,CASSFLSTDTQYF
NA,TRBJ1-5,TRBV28,16,NA,TGTGCCAGCAGTTCGGGGTTCGGACAGAGCAATCAGCCCCAGCATTTT,CASSSGFGQSNQPQHF
NA,TRBJ2-3,TRBV29-1,11,NA,TGCAGCGTTGATATCACAGATACGCAGTATTTT,CSVDITDTQYF
NA,TRBJ2-3,TRBV18,14,NA,TGTGCCAGCTCACCACCCTCAAGGACAGATACGCAGTATTTT,CASSPPSRTDTQYF
NA,TRBJ1-2,TRBV5-1,14,NA,TGCGCCAGCAGCTTGGCCGGGGGGGCCGACGGCTACACCTTC,CASSLAGGADGYTF
NA,TRBJ2-7,TRBV27,15,NA,TGTGCCAGCAGTTTAGCGGATCGATTTGCCTACGAGCAGTACTTC,CASSLADRFAYEQYF
NA,TRBJ1-1,TRBV11-2,13,NA,TGTGCCAGCAGCTTGGGGGTTGGCACTGAAGCTTTCTTT,CASSLGVGTEAFF
once,TRBJ2-2,TRBV5-1,14,NA,TGCGCCAGCAGCTTGGGACCCGAGGACGGGGAGCTGTTTTTT,CASSLGPEDGELFF
NA,TRBJ2-7,TRBV10-3,16,NA,TGTGCCATCAGTGATGACGTGACAGAGATAGGGGATGAGCAGTACTTC,CAISDDVTEIGDEQYF
NA,TRBJ1-1,TRBV28,15,NA,TGTGCCAGCAGTTCCACGTCTCTAGCCGGCACTGAAGCTTTCTTT,CASSSTSLAGTEAFF
NA,TRBJ1-3,TRBV7-9,14,NA,TGTGCCAGCAGCTTAGCGGGAGGGGATGGCACCATATATTTT,CASSLAGGDGTIYF
NA,TRBJ1-3,TRBV28,16,NA,TGTGCCAGCAGTTTACTCAGGGGTTCGGTCGGGTACACCATATATTTT,CASSLLRGSVGYTIYF
once,TRBJ2-1,TRBV10-3,15,NA,TGTGCCACCAGGGGTACGGCGGGAGTTCGCAATGAGCAGTTCTTC,CATRGTAGVRNEQFF
NA,TRBJ2-1,TRBV4-1,15,NA,TGCGCCAGCAGCCAAGAGGCAGGGGTTTACAATGAGCAGTTCTTC,CASSQEAGVYNEQFF
NA,TRBJ2-1,TRBV28,15,NA,TGTGCCAGCAGTCGGAGAGCCTACTCCTACAATGAGCAGTTCTTC,CASSRRAYSYNEQFF
NA,TRBJ2-7,TRBV19,13,TRBD1,TGTGCCAGTAGCCCGACAGGGGCCTACGAGCAGTACTTC,CASSPTGAYEQYF
NA,TRBJ1-1,TRBV28,14,NA,TGTGCCAGCAGTCTGGAGGGTGGCCACACTGAAGCTTTCTTT,CASSLEGGHTEAFF
NA,TRBJ2-5,TRBV9,16,TRBD2,TGTGCCAGCAGCGTAGTGGCTAGCGGGAACCAAGAGACCCAGTACTTC,CASSVVASGNQETQYF
NA,TRBJ2-7,TRBV4-1,14,NA,TGCGCCAGCAGCCAAGTGCCAGGGACCTACGAGCAGTACTTC,CASSQVPGTYEQYF
NA,TRBJ2-7,TRBV27,14,NA,TGTGCCAGCAGTTTATTAGGGGCTTCCTACGAGCAGTACTTC,CASSLLGASYEQYF
NA,TRBJ2-2,TRBV10-1,14,NA,TGCGCCAGCAGTCTGACGGTGAACACCGGGGAGCTGTTTTTT,CASSLTVNTGELFF
NA,TRBJ1-2,TRBV28,16,NA,TGTGCCAGCAGGTCAGTCACTAAGCGAGCTAACTATGGCTACACCTTC,CASRSVTKRANYGYTF
NA,TRBJ2-1,TRBV11-3,15,TRBD2,TGTGCCAGCAGCCGGAAGCGGGAGGGCTATAATGAGCAGTTCTTC,CASSRKREGYNEQFF
NA,TRBJ2-2,TRBV7-9,15,NA,TGTGCCAGCAGCCGGATAGGACAGCCTCCGGGGGAGCTGTTTTTT,CASSRIGQPPGELFF
NA,TRBJ2-2,TRBV5-1,15,NA,TGCGCCAGCAGTTCCGGGACGGACAACACCGGGGAGCTGTTTTTT,CASSSGTDNTGELFF
NA,TRBJ2-7,TRBV19,14,NA,TGTGCCAGTAGCCATAGCGGCGACTCCTACGAGCAGTACTTC,CASSHSGDSYEQYF
NA,TRBJ2-2,TRBV19,13,NA,TGTGCCAGTAGTATTGGGGCGAACGGGGAGCTGTTTTTT,CASSIGANGELFF
NA,TRBJ2-1,TRBV6-5,12,TRBD1,TGTGCCAGCAGCTTCGGACAGGGCCAGCAGTTCTTC,CASSFGQGQQFF
NA,TRBJ2-1,TRBV27,17,TRBD2,TGTGCCAGCAGTTTGTCCAGCGGGAGGGCCAGGGGAAATGAGCAGTTCTTC,CASSLSSGRARGNEQFF
NA,TRBJ1-2,TRBV30,15,NA,TGTGCCTGGAGTGCGATGACAGTACCATACTATGGCTACACCTTC,CAWSAMTVPYYGYTF
once,TRBJ1-1,TRBV5-1,15,TRBD1,TGCGCCAGCAGCCCCGGACAGGGGGAGAACACTGAAGCTTTCTTT,CASSPGQGENTEAFF
NA,TRBJ2-3,TRBV9,15,NA,TGTGCCAGCAGCGTAGACGGGGGAACCACAGATACGCAGTATTTT,CASSVDGGTTDTQYF
NA,TRBJ2-5,TRBV27,15,TRBD2,TGTGCCAGCAGTCCTGGACTAGCTAGTTCAGAGACCCAGTACTTC,CASSPGLASSETQYF
NA,TRBJ1-2,TRBV6-5,14,NA,TGTGCCAGCAGTTACGATAACACCTACTATGGCTACACCTTC,CASSYDNTYYGYTF
NA,TRBJ2-7,TRBV4-1,11,TRBD1,TGTGCCTCAGGGGGAGTCTACGAGCAGTACTTC,CASGGVYEQYF
NA,TRBJ2-7,TRBV4-1,15,TRBD1,TGCGCCAGCAGCGGGGGACAGGGGGGCACCTACGAGCAGTACTTC,CASSGGQGGTYEQYF